What follows is one T cell receptor (beta chain) and its context. Its matching antigen is unknown. The PCR had 60 Vbeta and 13 Jbeta primers. Data came from immunoSEQ multiplex PCR; TCRdb stores just in-frame clones and leaves some out. This sample carries 70,000 to 100,000 clones, more than 75% of them seen once, and the ten largest clones take about 23%. The data derive from a study of cytomegalovirus exposure and HLA in healthy donors. Study-level findings and limits: Common viral pathogens seemed, in a later analysis, to connect with several of the most significant clusters. A list of 150 to 200 TCR beta chains associated with cytomegalovirus was given.

The trim removed 9 bases at V and 5 bases at J, leaving 9 bases unmatched. The CDR3 length is 13 residues. Germline V CDR1 and CDR2: SGHRS, YFSETQ. V usage is TRBV5-1 and J usage is TRBJ1-1; 8 bases agree with TRBD1. The clonotype originates from a woman between 45 and 60 years old in good health and CMV-seropositive. Input material: PBMCs. CDR3 loop: CATSEDRVTEAFF. In nucleotides, the CDR3 is TGCGCCACCTCCGAGGACAGGGTGACTGAAGCTTTCTTT.